This T cell receptor (beta chain) was identified during a study of cytomegalovirus exposure and HLA in healthy donors. Study findings and constraints: What a later analysis reportedly showed was that an Asian-associated ancestry cluster had fewer N-insertions than the roughly 700-donor mean. Per a later analysis, HLA-associated TCR beta chains showed more clonal expansion than other, equally common TCR beta chains. No immune exposure information besides CMV serostatus was available.

The CDR3 is made up of 14 amino acids. Germline V gene data show CDR1 as SEHNR and CDR2 as FQNEAQ (reference sequence). Use of 60 Vbeta and 13 Jbeta primers characterized the PCR. The method was immunoSEQ multiplex PCR; TCRdb's version includes in-frame clones alone and lacks a portion of them. In the table there are 150,000 to 200,000 clones, roughly four fifths of which are singletons. Nominally healthy donors were sampled, though unrecorded immune exposures were likely. Concerning this clone itself: No antigen is known for it. The junction departs from the called germline gene at one end, perhaps through a read error.

The sample comprised PBMCs. The rearrangement joins TRBV7-9 to TRBJ2-7, with 9 bases that match TRBD2. This receptor was identified in a young woman in good health and CMV-seronegative. The CDR3 spells CSSSVAGVSYEQYF. CDR3 in DNA: TGTTCCAGCAGCGTAGCGGGAGTATCCTACGAGCAGTACTTC.